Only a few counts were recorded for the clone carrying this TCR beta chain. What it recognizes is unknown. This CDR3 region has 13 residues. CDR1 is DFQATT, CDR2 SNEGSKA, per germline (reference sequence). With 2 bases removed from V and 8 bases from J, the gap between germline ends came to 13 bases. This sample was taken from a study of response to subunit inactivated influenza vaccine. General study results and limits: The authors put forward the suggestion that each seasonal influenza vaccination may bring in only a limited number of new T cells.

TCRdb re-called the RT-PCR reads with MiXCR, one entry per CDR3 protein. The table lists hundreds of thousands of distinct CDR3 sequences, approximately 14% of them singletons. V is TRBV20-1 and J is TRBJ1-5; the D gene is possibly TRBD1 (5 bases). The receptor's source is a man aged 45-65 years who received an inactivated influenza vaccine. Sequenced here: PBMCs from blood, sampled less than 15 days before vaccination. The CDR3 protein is CSARRGASEPQHF. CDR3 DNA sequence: TGCAGTGCTAGAAGAGGGGCCTCCGAGCCCCAGCATTTT.